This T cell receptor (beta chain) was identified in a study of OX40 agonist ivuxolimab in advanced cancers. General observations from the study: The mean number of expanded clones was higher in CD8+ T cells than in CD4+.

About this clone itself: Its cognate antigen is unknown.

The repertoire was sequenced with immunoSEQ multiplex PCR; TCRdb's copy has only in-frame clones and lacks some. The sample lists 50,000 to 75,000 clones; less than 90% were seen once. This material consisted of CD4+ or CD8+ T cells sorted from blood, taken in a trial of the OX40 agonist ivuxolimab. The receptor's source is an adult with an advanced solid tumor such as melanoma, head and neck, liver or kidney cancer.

This CDR3 reads CASRGNTEAFF. The CDR3 bases are TGTGCCAGCAGAGGGAACACTGAAGCTTTCTTT. The chain employs TRBV7-8 and TRBJ1-1, with D uncertain. V lost 6 bases, J lost 1 base, and 3 bases lay in between. Germline V gene data show CDR1 as SGHVS and CDR2 as FQNEAQ. The CDR3 runs to 11 residues.